Below are 2 T cell receptor beta chains sequenced from a single sample in a study of cytomegalovirus exposure and HLA in healthy donors. Sequencing used immunoSEQ multiplex PCR; TCRdb keeps in-frame clones, though not all of them. The data contain 120,000 or so clones, roughly 90% of them seen just once; the ten biggest clones take up 1.4%. Sequenced input: PBMCs. The receptors originated from a woman younger than 45 in good health and CMV-seropositive.

The rearrangement joins TRBV28 to TRBJ2-1; TRBD2 agrees at 7 bases. V lost 9 bases, J lost 8 bases, and 13 bases stayed unmatched. CDR3 length: 14 residues. Germline assignment: CDR1 MDHEN and CDR2 SYDVKM. The CDR3 here is CARCISGTKDEQFF. Written as DNA, the CDR3 is TGTGCCAGATGTATATCCGGGACTAAAGATGAGCAGTTCTTC.

This clone was detected only a few times. This sequence joins TRBV5-1 and TRBJ1-1; D gene unclear. CDR3 length: 13 residues. Germline-derived CDR1 and CDR2 are SGHRS and YFSETQ. V lost 0 bases, J lost 2 bases, and 5 bases lay in between. The chain's CDR3 is CASSLGLNTEAFF. In DNA form, the CDR3 reads TGCGCCAGCAGCTTGGGACTCAACACTGAAGCTTTCTTT. Supplemented by reference TRBV5-1 and TRBJ1-1, the full variable domain reads KAGVTQTPRYLIKTRGQQVTLSCSPISGHRSVSWYQQTPGQGLQFLFEYFSETQRNKGNFPGRFSGRQFSNSRSEMNVSTLELGDSALYLCASSLGLNTEAFFGQGTRLTVV.